This passage covers 21 T cell receptor beta chains from one sample sequenced in a study of blood T cell repertoires in COVID-19 (dated by TCRdb to about 2020). The receptor library was made with the immunoSEQ multiplex PCR assay. TCRdb stores this immuneACCESS table with in-frame sequences only. Part of the clones is absent; in the studies checked, under half of the shortfall reflects unresolved V genes, and no reason is known for the rest. Recorded for this sample are about 250,000 clones; 80% to 90% of them occurred a single time. Over 1.5% of the sample belongs to the ten largest clones. The sequenced sample consisted of PBMCs or T cells enriched from blood (not recorded which). These receptors came from a middle-aged man who had recovered from COVID-19.

This clone was seen only a few times. J is TRBJ1-1 and V is TRBV27; TRBD1 agrees at 9 bases. V dropped 7 bases and J dropped 1; count of bases not matched to a gene: 13. In germline, CDR1 is MNHEY, CDR2 SMNVEV (reference sequence). The CDR3 covers 17 residues. Written as DNA, the CDR3 is TGTGCCAGCAAATCCGCCCACAGGGGGCGTGGGAACACTGAAGCTTTCTTT. As protein: CASKSAHRGRGNTEAFF.

The count of this clone is one. The genes are TRBV6-5 and TRBJ1-3; D is unclear. This CDR3 is built from 16 residues. The germline V gene encodes CDR1 MNHEY and CDR2 SVGAGI. V gave up 0 bases and J gave up 0 bases, with 9 bases separating them. CDR3 loop: CASSYSAGLSGNTIYF. The CDR3 coding sequence is TGTGCCAGCAGTTACTCGGCAGGCCTCTCTGGAAACACCATATATTTT.

This chain uses TRBV19 with TRBJ1-5, with 8 bases that match TRBD1. The V gene's germline CDR1 is LNHDA and CDR2 SQIVND (reference sequence). The junction had 8 bases not matched to a gene; V was cut back by 7 bases and J by 3 bases. The CDR3 contains 15 residues. DNA of the CDR3: TGTGCCAGTAACAAAAGACAGGGGAACAATCAGCCCCAGCATTTT. Translated: CASNKRQGNNQPQHF.

The genes are TRBV30 and TRBJ2-3, with D possibly matching TRBD2 (6 bases). Germline loops: CDR1 GTSNPN, CDR2 SVGIG (reference sequence). Trimming shortened V by 4 bases and J by 6 bases, and 8 bases separated the two germline ends. There are 11 residues in the CDR3. The CDR3 DNA sequence: TGTGCCTGGACAGGGAGGGATACGCAGTATTTT. Encoded protein: CAWTGRDTQYF. The variable domain in full, with the rest retrieved from reference TRBV30 and TRBJ2-3, is SQTIHQWPATLVQPVGSPLSLECTVEGTSNPNLYWYRQAAGRGLQLLFYSVGIGQISSEVPQNLSASRPQDRQFILSSKKLLLSDSGFYLCAWTGRDTQYFGPGTRLTVL.

The sample holds one count of this clone. The chain combines TRBV9 with TRBJ1-2; the D is unclear. Germline V gene data show CDR1 as SGDLS and CDR2 as YYNGEE. Deletions cut 4 bases from V and 5 bases from J, with 18 bases between. The CDR3 length is 15 residues. The CDR3: CASSPGGGQEYGYTF. CDR3 DNA sequence: TGTGCCAGCAGCCCCGGAGGCGGTCAGGAGTATGGCTACACCTTC.

This chain connects TRBV4-1 to TRBJ2-1, with TRBD2 matching 9 bases. Per germline, CDR1 MGHRA and CDR2 YSYEKL. The V gene end was trimmed by 1 base and the J gene end by 4 bases; junction bases not matched to a gene: 8. The CDR3 covers 17 residues. CDR3 coding DNA: TGCGCCAGCAGCCAAGTCTTTGCGGGGGGGCGATACAATGAGCAGTTCTTC. Its protein product is CASSQVFAGGRYNEQFF.

V gene TRBV5-1 combines with J gene TRBJ2-3; 10 bases match TRBD2. The germline CDR1 and CDR2 sequences are SGHRS and YFSETQ. With V trimmed by 0 bases and J by 2 bases, 3 bases remained unmatched. This CDR3 is built from 16 residues. CDR3 region: CASSLGSGGSTDTQYF. CDR3 bases: TGCGCCAGCAGCTTGGGTAGCGGGGGGTCCACAGATACGCAGTATTTT.

The rearrangement joins TRBV7-9 to TRBJ2-3, with D perhaps TRBD2 (6 bases). The CDR3 contains 15 residues. The V end lost 5 bases, the J end lost 1 base, and 13 bases lay between the germline ends. CDR1 and CDR2 from the germline V gene are SEHNR and FQNEAQ (reference sequence). In nucleotides, the CDR3 is TGTGCCAGCAGCCCGGGGACTGAAGGCACAGATACGCAGTATTTT. Protein sequence: CASSPGTEGTDTQYF.

The chain carries TRBV27 and TRBJ2-1, with TRBD2 as a possible D gene (5 bases). This CDR3 contains 12 residues. Trimming removed 3 bases from V and 9 bases from J, with 9 bases in between. Germline V gene data show CDR1 as MNHEY and CDR2 as SMNVEV (reference sequence). The CDR3: CASSFTGFEQFF. The CDR3, as DNA: TGTGCCAGCAGTTTTACGGGGTTTGAGCAGTTCTTC.

This sequence joins TRBV7-9 and TRBJ2-7, with 8 bases identical to TRBD1. The CDR3 has 19 amino acids. CDR1 is SEHNR and CDR2 is FQNEAQ in the germline V gene (reference sequence). Trimming at V came to 3 bases and at J to 3 bases, leaving 19 bases not matched to a gene. CDR3 sequence (DNA): TGTGCCAGCAGCTTGGGGTTAGGACAGGGTAAAGGCTTAGGCTACGAGCAGTACTTC. This codes for CASSLGLGQGKGLGYEQYF.

This chain uses TRBV7-9 with TRBJ2-2, with 8 bases lining up with TRBD2. This CDR3 region has 16 residues. Per germline, CDR1 SEHNR and CDR2 FQNEAQ (reference sequence). With 5 bases clipped from V and 3 bases from J, the junction kept 8 bases outside the gene matches. The CDR3 DNA reads as TGTGCCAGCAGCGGACGGACTAGCAGCCACACCGGGGAGCTGTTTTTT. Translation: CASSGRTSSHTGELFF.

The genes are TRBV11-2 and TRBJ2-7, with D unclear. CDR1 is SGHAT, CDR2 FQNNGV, per germline. CDR3 length equals 15 residues. V lost 1 base and J 1 base, leaving 11 bases between the germline ends. CDR3 bases: TGTGCCAGCAGCTTAGTGTCCTACTCTTCCTACGAGCAGTACTTC. Translated, it gives CASSLVSYSSYEQYF.

This clone has a single count. The V call is TRBV19, the J call TRBJ2-7; 10 bases line up with TRBD1. CDR3 size: 14 residues. The V gene's germline CDR1 is LNHDA and CDR2 SQIVND (reference sequence). Trimming took 6 bases from V and 3 from J; bases not matched to a gene: 5. CDR3 region: CASRYRDRGYEQYF. Written as DNA, the CDR3 is TGTGCCAGTAGGTACCGGGACAGGGGCTACGAGCAGTACTTC.

CDR3 sequence (DNA): TGTGCCAGCAGTGAAACCGCAGGGCGGTACACCTTC. Amino acid sequence: CASSETAGRYTF. The rearrangement joins TRBV6-1 to TRBJ1-2, with D possibly matching TRBD1 (5 bases). The V and J ends lost 2 bases and 11 bases respectively, with 12 bases between them. CDR1 and CDR2 (germline): MNHNS, SASEGT. This CDR3 has 12 residues.

The chain has TRBV5-6 and TRBJ2-1; D unclear. Germline values: CDR1 SGHDT, CDR2 YYEEEE. This CDR3 contains 11 residues. The V end was cut by 2 bases, the J end by 7 bases, with 4 bases between. The CDR3 region has the DNA TGTGCCAGCAGCTTCTATAATGAGCAGTTCTTC. The encoded protein is CASSFYNEQFF.

The rearrangement uses TRBV5-8 and TRBJ1-2, with no clear D. The germline CDR1 and CDR2 sequences are SGHTS and YDEGEE. This CDR3 comprises 12 residues. Trimming left V 0 bases short and J 7 bases short, with 7 bases between. The CDR3 reads CASSLAWAGYTF. Here the CDR3 DNA reads TGTGCCAGCAGCTTGGCGTGGGCTGGCTACACCTTC. The whole variable domain, remainder taken from reference TRBV5-8 and TRBJ1-2, is EAGVTQSPTHLIKTRGQQATLRCSPISGHTSVYWYQQALGLGLQFLLWYDEGEERNRGNFPPRFSGRQFPNYSSELNVNALELEDSALYLCASSLAWAGYTFGSGTRLTVV.

CDR3 sequence reads: CASSLGTAHLNEQYF. Here the CDR3 DNA reads TGCGCCAGCAGCTTGGGGACAGCCCATCTCAACGAGCAGTACTTC. V usage is TRBV5-1 and J usage is TRBJ2-7; possibly TRBD1 for D (6 bases). CDR3 length equals 15 residues. Trimming took off 0 bases at V and 5 bases at J, with 15 bases between the two ends. The germline V gene encodes CDR1 SGHRS and CDR2 YFSETQ.

This chain connects TRBV29-1 to TRBJ2-1, with 10 bases that match TRBD2. V lost 3 bases, J lost 4 bases, and 3 bases stayed unmatched. Germline V CDR1 and CDR2: SQVTM, ANQGSEA. This CDR3 is built from 14 residues. This chain's CDR3 is CSVDPSGSYNEQFF. CDR3 coding DNA: TGCAGCGTTGACCCTAGCGGGAGTTACAATGAGCAGTTCTTC.

This chain joins TRBV7-6 and TRBJ2-6; weak D call: TRBD2 (5 bases). Germline V lookup: CDR1 SGHVS, CDR2 FNYEAQ. CDR3 size: 14 residues. The V and J ends lost 6 bases and 1 base respectively, with 7 bases between them. The CDR3 sequence is CASSRGSGANVLTF. In DNA form, the CDR3 reads TGTGCCAGCAGTCGAGGGTCTGGGGCCAACGTCCTGACTTTC.

This rearrangement joins TRBV5-1 to TRBJ2-3; TRBD1 aligns across 8 bases. The trim removed 4 bases at V and 2 bases at J, leaving 6 bases unmatched. This CDR3 region has 15 residues. CDR1 SGHRS and CDR2 YFSETQ come from the germline V gene. CDR3 DNA sequence: TGCGCCAGCAGCCGACAGGGGCAGGACACAGATACGCAGTATTTT. It translates to CASSRQGQDTDTQYF.

This clone has only one observation. J is TRBJ1-3 and V is TRBV9; D not certain. The CDR3 runs 12 residues. Trimming left V 4 bases short and J 4 bases short, with 6 bases between. Germline V gives CDR1 SGDLS, CDR2 YYNGEE. CDR3 region: CASSSLGNTIYF. The CDR3 DNA is TGTGCCAGCAGCAGCCTGGGAAACACCATATATTTT.